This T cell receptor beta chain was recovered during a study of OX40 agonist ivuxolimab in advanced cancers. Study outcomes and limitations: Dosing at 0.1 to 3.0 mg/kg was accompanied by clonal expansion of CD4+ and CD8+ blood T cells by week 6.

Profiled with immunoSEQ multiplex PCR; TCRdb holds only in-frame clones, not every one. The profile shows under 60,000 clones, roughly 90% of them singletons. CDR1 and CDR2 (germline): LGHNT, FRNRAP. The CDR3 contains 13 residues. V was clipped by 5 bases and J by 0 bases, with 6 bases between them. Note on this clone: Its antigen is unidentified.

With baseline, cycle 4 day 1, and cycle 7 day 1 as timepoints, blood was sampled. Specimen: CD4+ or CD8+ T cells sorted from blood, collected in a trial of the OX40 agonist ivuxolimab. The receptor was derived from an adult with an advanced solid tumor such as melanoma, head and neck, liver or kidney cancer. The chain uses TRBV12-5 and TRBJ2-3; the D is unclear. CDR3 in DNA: TGTGCTAGTGGTCCCGACAGCACAGATACGCAGTATTTT. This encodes CASGPDSTDTQYF. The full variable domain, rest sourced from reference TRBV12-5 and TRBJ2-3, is DARVTQTPRHKVTEMGQEVTMRCQPILGHNTVFWYRQTMMQGLELLAYFRNRAPLDDSGMPKDRFSAEMPDATLATLKIQPSEPRDSAVYFCASGPDSTDTQYFGPGTRLTVL.